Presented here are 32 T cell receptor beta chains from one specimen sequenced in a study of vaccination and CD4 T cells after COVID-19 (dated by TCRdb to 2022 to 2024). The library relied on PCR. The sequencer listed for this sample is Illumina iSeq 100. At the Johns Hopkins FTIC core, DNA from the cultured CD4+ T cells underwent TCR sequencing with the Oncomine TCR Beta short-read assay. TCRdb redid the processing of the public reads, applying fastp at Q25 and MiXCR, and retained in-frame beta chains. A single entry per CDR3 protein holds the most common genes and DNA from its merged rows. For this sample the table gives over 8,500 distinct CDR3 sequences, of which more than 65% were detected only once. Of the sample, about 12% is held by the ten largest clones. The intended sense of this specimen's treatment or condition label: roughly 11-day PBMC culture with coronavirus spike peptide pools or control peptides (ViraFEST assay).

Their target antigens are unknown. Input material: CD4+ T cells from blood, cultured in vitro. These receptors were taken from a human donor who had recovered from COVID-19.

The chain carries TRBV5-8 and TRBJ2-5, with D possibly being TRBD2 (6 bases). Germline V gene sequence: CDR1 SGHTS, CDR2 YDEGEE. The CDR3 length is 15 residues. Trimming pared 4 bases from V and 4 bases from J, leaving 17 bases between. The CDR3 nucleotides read TGTGCCAGCAGCCGTCGGACCTCGGAGGGAGAGACCCAGTACTTC. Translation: CASSRRTSEGETQYF. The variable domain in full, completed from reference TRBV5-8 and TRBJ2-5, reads EAGVTQSPTHLIKTRGQQATLRCSPISGHTSVYWYQQALGLGLQFLLWYDEGEERNRGNFPPRFSGRQFPNYSSELNVNALELEDSALYLCASSRRTSEGETQYFGPGTRLLVL.

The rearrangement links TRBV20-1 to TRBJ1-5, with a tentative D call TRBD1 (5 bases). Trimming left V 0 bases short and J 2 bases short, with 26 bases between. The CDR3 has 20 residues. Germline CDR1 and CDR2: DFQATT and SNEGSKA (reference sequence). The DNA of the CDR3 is TGCAGTGCTAGAGATCCTCTGCAGCCTAGGGGCTCATATGGCAATCAGCCCCAGCATTTT. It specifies CSARDPLQPRGSYGNQPQHF.

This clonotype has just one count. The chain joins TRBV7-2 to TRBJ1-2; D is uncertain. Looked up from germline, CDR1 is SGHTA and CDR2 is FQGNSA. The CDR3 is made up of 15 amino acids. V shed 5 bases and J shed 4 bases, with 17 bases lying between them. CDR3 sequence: CASSPVAGDFYGYTF. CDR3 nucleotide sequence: TGTGCCAGCAGCCCGGTCGCAGGTGATTTCTATGGCTACACCTTC.

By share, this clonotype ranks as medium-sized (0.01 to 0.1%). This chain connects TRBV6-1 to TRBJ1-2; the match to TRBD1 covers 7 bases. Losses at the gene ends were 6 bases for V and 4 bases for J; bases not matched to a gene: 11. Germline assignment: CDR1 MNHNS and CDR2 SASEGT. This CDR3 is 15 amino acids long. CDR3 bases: TGTGCCAGCAGCCAATCGGGACAGAGAATCTATGGCTACACCTTC. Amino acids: CASSQSGQRIYGYTF.

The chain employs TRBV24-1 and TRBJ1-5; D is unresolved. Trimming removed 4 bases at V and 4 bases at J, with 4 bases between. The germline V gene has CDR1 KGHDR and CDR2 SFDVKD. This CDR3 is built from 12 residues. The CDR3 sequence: CATSERNQPQHF. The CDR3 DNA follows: TGTGCCACCAGTGAACGGAATCAGCCCCAGCATTTT.

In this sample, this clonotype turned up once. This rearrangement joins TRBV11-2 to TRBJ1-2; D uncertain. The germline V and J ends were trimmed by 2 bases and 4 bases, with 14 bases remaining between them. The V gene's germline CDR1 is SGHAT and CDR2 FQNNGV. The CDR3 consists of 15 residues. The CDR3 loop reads CASSLREQSVYGYTF. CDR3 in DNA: TGTGCCAGCAGCTTAAGGGAACAGTCTGTCTATGGCTACACCTTC.

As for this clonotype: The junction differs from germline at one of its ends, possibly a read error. The CDR3 nucleotides read TGCAGTGCCCTCCCAGACAGCCCCGTGGCCTACGGGCAGTACTTC. This sequence encodes CSALPDSPVAYGQYF. This sequence joins TRBV20-1 and TRBJ2-7, with a weak D call TRBD1 (5 bases). Germline lookup yields CDR1 DFQATT and CDR2 SNEGSKA (reference sequence). There are 15 residues in the CDR3.

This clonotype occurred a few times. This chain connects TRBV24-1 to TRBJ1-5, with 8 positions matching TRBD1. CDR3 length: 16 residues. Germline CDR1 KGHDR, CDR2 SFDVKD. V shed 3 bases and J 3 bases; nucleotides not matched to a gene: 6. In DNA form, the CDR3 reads TGTGCCACCAGTGATAGGACAGGGAGGGCCAATCAGCCCCAGCATTTT. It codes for CATSDRTGRANQPQHF.

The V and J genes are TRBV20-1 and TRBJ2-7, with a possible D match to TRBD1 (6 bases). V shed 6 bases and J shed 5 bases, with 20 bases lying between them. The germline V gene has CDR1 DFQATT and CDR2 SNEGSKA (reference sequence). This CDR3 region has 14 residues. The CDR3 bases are TGCAGTGCCAGTAGTACCAGGGGTCCCCACGAGCAGTACTTC. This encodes CSASSTRGPHEQYF.

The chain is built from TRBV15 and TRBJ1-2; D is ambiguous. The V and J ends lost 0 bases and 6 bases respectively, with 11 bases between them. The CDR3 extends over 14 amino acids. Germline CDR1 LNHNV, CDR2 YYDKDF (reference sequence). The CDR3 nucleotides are TGTGCCACCAGCAGAGATTTCGGAAGTAATGGCTACACCTTC. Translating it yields CATSRDFGSNGYTF.

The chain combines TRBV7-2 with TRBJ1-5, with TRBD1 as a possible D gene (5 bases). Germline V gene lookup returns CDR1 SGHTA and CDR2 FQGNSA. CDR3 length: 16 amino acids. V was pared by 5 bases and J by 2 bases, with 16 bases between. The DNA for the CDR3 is TGTGCCAGCAGCGTTGTAGAAGGGGTCGGCAATCAGCCCCAGCATTTT. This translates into CASSVVEGVGNQPQHF.

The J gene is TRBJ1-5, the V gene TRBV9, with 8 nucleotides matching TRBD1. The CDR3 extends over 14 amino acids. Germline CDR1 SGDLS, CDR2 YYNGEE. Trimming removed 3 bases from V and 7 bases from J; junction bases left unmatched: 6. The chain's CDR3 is CASSAQGAGQPQHF. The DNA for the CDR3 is TGTGCCAGCAGCGCCCAGGGGGCCGGCCAGCCCCAGCATTTT.

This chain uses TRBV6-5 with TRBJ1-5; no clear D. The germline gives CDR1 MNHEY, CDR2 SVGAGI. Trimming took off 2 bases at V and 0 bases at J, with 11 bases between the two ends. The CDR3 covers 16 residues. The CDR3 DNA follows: TGTGCCAGCAGTTACCTGGGCCCCCATAGCAATCAGCCCCAGCATTTT. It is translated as CASSYLGPHSNQPQHF.

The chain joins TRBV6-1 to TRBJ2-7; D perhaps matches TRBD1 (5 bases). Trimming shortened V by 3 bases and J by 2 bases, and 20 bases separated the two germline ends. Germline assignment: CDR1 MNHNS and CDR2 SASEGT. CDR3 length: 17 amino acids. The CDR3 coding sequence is TGTGCCAGCAGTGATTTGGTTTTGACAGACCGTACCTACGAGCAGTACTTC. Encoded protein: CASSDLVLTDRTYEQYF.

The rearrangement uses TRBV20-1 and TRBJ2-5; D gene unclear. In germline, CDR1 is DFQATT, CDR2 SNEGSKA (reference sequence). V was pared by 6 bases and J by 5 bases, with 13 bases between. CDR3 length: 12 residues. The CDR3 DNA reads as TGCAGTGCAGGACCCCGGGTTGAGACCCAGTACTTC. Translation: CSAGPRVETQYF.

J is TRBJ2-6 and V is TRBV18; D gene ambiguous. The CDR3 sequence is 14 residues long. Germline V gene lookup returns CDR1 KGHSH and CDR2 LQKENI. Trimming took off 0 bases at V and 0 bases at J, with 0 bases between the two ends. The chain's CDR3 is CASSPPSGANVLTF. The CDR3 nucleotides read TGTGCCAGCTCACCACCCTCTGGGGCCAACGTCCTGACTTTC.

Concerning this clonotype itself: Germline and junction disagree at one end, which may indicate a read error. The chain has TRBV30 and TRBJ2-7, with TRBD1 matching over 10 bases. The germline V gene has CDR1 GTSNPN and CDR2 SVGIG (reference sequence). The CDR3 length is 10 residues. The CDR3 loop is CGDRGHEQYF. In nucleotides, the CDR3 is TGCGGGGACAGGGGCCACGAGCAGTACTTC. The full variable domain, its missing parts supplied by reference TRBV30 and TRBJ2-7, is SQTIHQWPATLVQPVGSPLSLECTVEGTSNPNLYWYRQAAGRGLQLLFYSVGIGQISSEVPQNLSASRPQDRQFILSSKKLLLSDSGFYLCGDRGHEQYFGPGTRLTVT.

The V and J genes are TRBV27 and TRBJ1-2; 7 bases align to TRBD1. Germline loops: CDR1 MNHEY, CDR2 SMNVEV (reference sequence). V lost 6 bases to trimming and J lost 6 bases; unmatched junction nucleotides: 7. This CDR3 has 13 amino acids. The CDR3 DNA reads TGTGCCAGCAGGCAACAGGGGAGGGATGGCTACACCTTC. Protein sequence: CASRQQGRDGYTF.

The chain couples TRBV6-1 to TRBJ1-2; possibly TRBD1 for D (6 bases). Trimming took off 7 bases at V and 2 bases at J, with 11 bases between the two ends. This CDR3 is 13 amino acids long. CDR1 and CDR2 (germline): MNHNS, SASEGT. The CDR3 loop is CASTAQGNYGYTF. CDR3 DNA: TGTGCCAGCACGGCGCAGGGGAACTATGGCTACACCTTC.

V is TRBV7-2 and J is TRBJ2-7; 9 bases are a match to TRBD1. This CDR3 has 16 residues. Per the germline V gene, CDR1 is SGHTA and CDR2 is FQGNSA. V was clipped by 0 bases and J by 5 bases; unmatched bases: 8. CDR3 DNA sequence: TGTGCCAGCAGCTTAGCTACCGGGACAGGGTCCCACGAGCAGTACTTC. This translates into CASSLATGTGSHEQYF.

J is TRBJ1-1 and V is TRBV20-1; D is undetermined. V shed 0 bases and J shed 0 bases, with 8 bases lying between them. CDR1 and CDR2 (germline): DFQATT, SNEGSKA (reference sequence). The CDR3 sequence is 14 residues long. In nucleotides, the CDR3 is TGCAGTGCTAGAGATCGTGGCATGAACACTGAAGCTTTCTTT. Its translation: CSARDRGMNTEAFF.

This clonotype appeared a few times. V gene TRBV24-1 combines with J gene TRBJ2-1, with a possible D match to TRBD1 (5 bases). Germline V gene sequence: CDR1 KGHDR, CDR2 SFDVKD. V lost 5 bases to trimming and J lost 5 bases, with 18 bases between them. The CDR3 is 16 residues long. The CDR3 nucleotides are TGTGCCACCAGTGGGGGCAGGTCGGGCGTCAACAATGAGCAGTTCTTC. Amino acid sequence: CATSGGRSGVNNEQFF.

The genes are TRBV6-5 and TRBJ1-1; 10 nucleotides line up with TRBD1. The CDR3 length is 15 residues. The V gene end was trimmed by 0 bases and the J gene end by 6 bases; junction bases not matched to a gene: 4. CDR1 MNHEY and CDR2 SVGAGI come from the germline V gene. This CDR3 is CASSYSRQGAAEAFF. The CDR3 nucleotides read TGTGCCAGCAGTTACTCGAGACAGGGGGCGGCTGAAGCTTTCTTT.

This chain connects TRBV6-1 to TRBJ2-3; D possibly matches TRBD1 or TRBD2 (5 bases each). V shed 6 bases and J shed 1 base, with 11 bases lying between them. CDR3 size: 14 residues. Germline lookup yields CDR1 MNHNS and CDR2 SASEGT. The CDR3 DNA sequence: TGTGCCAGCAGGGGACCAACCCGCACAGATACGCAGTATTTT. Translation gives CASRGPTRTDTQYF.

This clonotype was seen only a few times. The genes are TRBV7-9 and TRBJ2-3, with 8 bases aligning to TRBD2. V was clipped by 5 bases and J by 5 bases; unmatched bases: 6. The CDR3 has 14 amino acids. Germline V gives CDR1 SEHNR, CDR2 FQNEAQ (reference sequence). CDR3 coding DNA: TGTGCCAGCAGCCCGGGGGGGGCGGGAGATACGCAGTATTTT. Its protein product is CASSPGGAGDTQYF.

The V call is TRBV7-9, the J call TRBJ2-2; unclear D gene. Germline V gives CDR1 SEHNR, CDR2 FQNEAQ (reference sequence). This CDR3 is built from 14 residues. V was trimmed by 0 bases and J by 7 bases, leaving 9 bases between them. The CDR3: CASSLAGIGGELFF. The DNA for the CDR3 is TGTGCCAGCAGCTTAGCGGGAATTGGCGGGGAGCTGTTTTTT.

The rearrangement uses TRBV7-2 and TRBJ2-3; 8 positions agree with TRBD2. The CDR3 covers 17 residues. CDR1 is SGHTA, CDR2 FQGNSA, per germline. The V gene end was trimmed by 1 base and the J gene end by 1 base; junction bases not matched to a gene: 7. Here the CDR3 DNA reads TGTGCCAGCAGCTTAGTAAGCACTAGCGGACGCACAGATACGCAGTATTTT. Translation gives CASSLVSTSGRTDTQYF.

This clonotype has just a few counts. The CDR3 sequence is CSAPRTANYGYTF. DNA of the CDR3: TGCAGTGCTCCAAGAACTGCCAACTATGGCTACACCTTC. The V and J genes are TRBV20-1 and TRBJ1-2; D is undetermined. The CDR3 contains 13 residues. The V end lost 5 bases, the J end lost 2 bases, and 12 bases lay between the germline ends. Germline V gene sequence: CDR1 DFQATT, CDR2 SNEGSKA (reference sequence).

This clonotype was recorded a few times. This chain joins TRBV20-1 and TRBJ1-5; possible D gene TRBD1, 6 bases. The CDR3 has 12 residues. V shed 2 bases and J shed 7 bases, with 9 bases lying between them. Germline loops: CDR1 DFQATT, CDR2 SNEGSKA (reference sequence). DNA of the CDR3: TGCAGTGCTAGAAGGCAGGGGCAGCCCCAGCATTTT. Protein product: CSARRQGQPQHF.

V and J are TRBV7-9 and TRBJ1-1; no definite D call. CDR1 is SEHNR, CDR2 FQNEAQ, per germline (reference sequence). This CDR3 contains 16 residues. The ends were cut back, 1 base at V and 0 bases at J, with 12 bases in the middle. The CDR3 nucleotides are TGTGCCAGCAGCTTAGTGGGCAGCGATATGAACACTGAAGCTTTCTTT. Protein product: CASSLVGSDMNTEAFF.

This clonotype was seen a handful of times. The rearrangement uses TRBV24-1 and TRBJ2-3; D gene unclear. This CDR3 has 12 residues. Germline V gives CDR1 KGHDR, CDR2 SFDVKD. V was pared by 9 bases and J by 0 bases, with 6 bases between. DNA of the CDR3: TGTGCCACCGGACGGAGCACAGATACGCAGTATTTT. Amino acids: CATGRSTDTQYF.

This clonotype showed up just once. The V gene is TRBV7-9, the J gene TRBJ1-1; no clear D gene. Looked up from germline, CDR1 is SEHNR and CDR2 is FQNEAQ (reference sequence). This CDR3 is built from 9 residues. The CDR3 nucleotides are TGTGCGGGAGGGACTGAAGCTTTCTTT. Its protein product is CAGGTEAFF.